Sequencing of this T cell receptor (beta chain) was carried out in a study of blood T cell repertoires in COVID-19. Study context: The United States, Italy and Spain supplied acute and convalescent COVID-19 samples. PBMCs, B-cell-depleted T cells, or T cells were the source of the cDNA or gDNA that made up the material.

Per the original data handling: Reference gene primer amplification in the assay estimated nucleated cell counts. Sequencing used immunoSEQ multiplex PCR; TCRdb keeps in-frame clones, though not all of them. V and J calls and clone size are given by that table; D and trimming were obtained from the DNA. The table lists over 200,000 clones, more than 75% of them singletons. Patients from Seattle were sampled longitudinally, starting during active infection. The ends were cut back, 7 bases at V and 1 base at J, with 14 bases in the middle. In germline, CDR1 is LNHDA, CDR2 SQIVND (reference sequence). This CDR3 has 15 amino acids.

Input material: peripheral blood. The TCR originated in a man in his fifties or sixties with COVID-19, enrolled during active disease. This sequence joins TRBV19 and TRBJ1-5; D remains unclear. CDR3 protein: CASKMEAQSNQPQHF. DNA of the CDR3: TGTGCCAGTAAGATGGAGGCGCAAAGCAATCAGCCCCAGCATTTT.